Listed here is a single TCR beta chain. The target antigen is unknown. These data originate in a study of T cell responses to AZD1222 COVID-19 vaccine. CDR1 is SGHTA and CDR2 is FQGTGA in the germline V gene. The CDR3 is 15 amino acids. Unmatched junction bases numbered 8, after V lost 5 bases and J lost 7 bases. TCRdb keeps only in-frame clones here, not all; method: immunoSEQ multiplex PCR. The table lists 250,000 to 300,000 clones, around 93% of them singletons. Regarding the study as a whole: After the peak T cell response, and only then, were repertoires sampled. White British people made up most donors, females outnumbered males, and clonal diversity was possibly underestimated.

The clonotype comes from an adult who received the AZD1222 COVID-19 vaccine. The sequencing used peripheral blood, collected 28 days after the second AZD1222 dose. This sequence joins TRBV7-3 and TRBJ2-2; 9 bases align to TRBD1. The CDR3 DNA is TGTGCCAGCAGCAAACAGGGGGCGCAGGGCGGGGAGCTGTTTTTT. Its protein product is CASSKQGAQGGELFF.